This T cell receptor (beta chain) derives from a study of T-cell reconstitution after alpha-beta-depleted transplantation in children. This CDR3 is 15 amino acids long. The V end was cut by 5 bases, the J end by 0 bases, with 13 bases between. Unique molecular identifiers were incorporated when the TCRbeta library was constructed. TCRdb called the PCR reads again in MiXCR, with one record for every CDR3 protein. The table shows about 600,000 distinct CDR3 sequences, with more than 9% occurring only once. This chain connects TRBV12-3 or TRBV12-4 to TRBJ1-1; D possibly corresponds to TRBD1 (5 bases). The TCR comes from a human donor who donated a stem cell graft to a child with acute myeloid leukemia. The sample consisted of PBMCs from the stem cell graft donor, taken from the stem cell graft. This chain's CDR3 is CASSAQANLNTEAFF. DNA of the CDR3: TGTGCCAGCAGTGCACAGGCAAACCTGAACACTGAAGCTTTCTTT.